The sequence of this T cell receptor (beta chain) was determined in a study of pediatric ulcerative colitis. Study results and caveats: Acute severe colitis showed lower rectal diversity from clonal expansions.

Colonoscopy and blood draw happened at the same time. Only a few counts were recorded for this clone. Antigen specificity is unknown. Trimming took 6 bases from V and 0 from J, leaving 18 bases between them. The CDR3 spans 18 residues. Germline CDR1 reads SNHLY; CDR2 reads FYNNEI. Up to 500,000 reads were sequenced per sample. TCRdb's copy holds only in-frame clones and misses some; the assay was immunoSEQ multiplex PCR. The sample holds roughly 30,000 clones; 82% are singletons and the top ten take around 4.5%. The sequenced sample consisted of blood. This clonotype was sampled from a boy younger than 18 with severe ulcerative colitis. The chain uses TRBV2 and TRBJ1-6; maybe TRBD1 (5 bases). CDR3 DNA sequence: TGTGCCAGCAGACCAGGGTTCTCAGAAAGCTCCTATAATTCACCCCTCCACTTT. The encoded protein is CASRPGFSESSYNSPLHF.